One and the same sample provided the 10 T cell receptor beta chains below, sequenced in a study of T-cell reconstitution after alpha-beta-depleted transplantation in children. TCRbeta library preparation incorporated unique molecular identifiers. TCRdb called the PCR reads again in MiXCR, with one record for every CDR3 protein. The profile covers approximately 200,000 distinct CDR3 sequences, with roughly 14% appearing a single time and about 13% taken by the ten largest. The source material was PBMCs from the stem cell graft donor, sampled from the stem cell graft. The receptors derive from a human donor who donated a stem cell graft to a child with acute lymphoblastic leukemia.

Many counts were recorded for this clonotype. This CDR3 reads CSAQRDFSWPSYEQYF. The CDR3 nucleotides are TGCAGTGCCCAACGGGACTTCTCTTGGCCCTCCTACGAGCAGTACTTC. This sequence joins TRBV20-1 and TRBJ2-7, with a weak D call TRBD2 (6 bases). The V gene's germline CDR1 is DFQATT and CDR2 SNEGSKA (reference sequence). V dropped 6 bases and J dropped 0 bases, with 21 bases sitting between them. This CDR3 is built from 16 residues.

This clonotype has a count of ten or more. This chain's CDR3 is CSVDNKYNEQFF. In nucleotides, the CDR3 is TGCAGCGTTGATAATAAGTACAATGAGCAGTTCTTC. V gene TRBV29-1 combines with J gene TRBJ2-1; D unresolved. CDR1 and CDR2 (germline): SQVTM, ANQGSEA. V was cut by 3 bases and J by 4 bases, with 7 bases left in between. This CDR3 spans 12 amino acids.

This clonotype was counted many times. The CDR3, as DNA: TGTGCCAGCAGTGAACGGTACAATGAGCAGTTCTTC. Translation: CASSERYNEQFF. The chain has TRBV25-1 and TRBJ2-1; D remains unclear. Germline-derived CDR1 and CDR2 are MGHDK and SYGVNS. Trimming removed 2 bases from V and 4 bases from J, with 3 bases in between. The length of the CDR3 is 12 residues.

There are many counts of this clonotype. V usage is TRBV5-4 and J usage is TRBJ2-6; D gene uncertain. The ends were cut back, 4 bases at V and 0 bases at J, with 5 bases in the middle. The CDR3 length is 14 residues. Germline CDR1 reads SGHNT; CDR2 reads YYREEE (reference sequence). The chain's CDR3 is CASSVASGANVLTF. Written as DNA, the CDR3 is TGTGCCAGCAGCGTAGCCTCTGGGGCCAACGTCCTGACTTTC.

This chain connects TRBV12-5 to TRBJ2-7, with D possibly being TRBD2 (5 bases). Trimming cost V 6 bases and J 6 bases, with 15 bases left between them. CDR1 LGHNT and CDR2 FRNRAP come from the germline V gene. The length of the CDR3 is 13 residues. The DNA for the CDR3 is TGTGCTAGTGGCTCAAACGGGGTCAGCGAGCAGTACTTC. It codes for CASGSNGVSEQYF.

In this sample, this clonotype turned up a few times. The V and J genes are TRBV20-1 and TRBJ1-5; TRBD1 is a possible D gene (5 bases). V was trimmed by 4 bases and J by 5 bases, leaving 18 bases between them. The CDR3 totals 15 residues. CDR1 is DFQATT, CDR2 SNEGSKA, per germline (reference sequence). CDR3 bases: TGCAGTGCTACGGACCCGGGGGATACCGATCAGCCCCAGCATTTT. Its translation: CSATDPGDTDQPQHF.

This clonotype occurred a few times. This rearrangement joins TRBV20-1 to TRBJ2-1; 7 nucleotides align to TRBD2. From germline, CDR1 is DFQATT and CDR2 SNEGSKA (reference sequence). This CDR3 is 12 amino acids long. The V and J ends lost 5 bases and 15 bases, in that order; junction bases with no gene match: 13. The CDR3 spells CSALGGRAFRFF. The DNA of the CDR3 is TGCAGTGCTCTTGGGGGGAGGGCCTTTCGGTTCTTC.

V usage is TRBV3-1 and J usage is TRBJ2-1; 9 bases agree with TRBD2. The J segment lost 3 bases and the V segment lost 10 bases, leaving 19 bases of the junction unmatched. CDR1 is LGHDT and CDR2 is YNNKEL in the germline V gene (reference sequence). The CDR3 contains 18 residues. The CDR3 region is CATTQDRLAGALYNEQFF. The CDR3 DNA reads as TGTGCCACCACCCAAGATAGATTAGCGGGAGCCCTCTACAATGAGCAGTTCTTC.

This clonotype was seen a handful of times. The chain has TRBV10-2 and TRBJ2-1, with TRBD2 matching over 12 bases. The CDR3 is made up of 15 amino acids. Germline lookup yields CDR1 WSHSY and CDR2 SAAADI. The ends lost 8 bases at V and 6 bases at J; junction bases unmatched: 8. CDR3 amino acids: CASCRLAGDINEQFF. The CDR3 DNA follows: TGCGCCAGCTGTCGACTAGCGGGAGACATCAATGAGCAGTTCTTC.

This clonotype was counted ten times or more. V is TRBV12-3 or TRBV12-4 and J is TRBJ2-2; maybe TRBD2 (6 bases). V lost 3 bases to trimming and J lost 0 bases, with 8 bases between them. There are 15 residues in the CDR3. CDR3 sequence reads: CASSFVAANTGELFF. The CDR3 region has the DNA TGTGCCAGCAGTTTCGTAGCGGCGAACACCGGGGAGCTGTTTTTT.